The 3 T cell receptor beta chains below all came from one sample that was sequenced in a study of blood T cell repertoires in COVID-19 (dated by TCRdb to the early 2020s). Libraries were constructed by the immunoSEQ multiplex PCR assay. TCRdb stores this immuneACCESS table with in-frame sequences only. Part of the clones is absent; in the studies checked, under half of the shortfall reflects unresolved V genes, and no reason is known for the rest. For this sample there are roughly 180,000 clones; about 85% appear just once. The ten largest make up under 6.5% of the sample. The sequenced sample consisted of peripheral blood. All receptors come from a woman between 45 and 65 years old with COVID-19, enrolled during active disease.

This chain joins TRBV6-5 and TRBJ2-1; the match to TRBD2 covers 9 bases. This CDR3 comprises 16 residues. Germline assignment: CDR1 MNHEY and CDR2 SVGAGI. Germline trimming cut 4 bases from V and 6 bases from J; bases unmatched to any gene: 10. The CDR3 here is CASSSPGLAGVNEQFF. DNA for the CDR3: TGTGCCAGCAGTTCTCCGGGACTAGCTGGTGTCAATGAGCAGTTCTTC.

This clone was seen only a few times. The rearrangement uses TRBV19 and TRBJ1-3; D is uncertain. V was clipped by 9 bases and J by 0 bases, with 12 bases between them. CDR3 length equals 14 residues. In germline, CDR1 is LNHDA, CDR2 SQIVND (reference sequence). The CDR3 DNA reads TGTGCCAGCACCTCCCAGGTCTCTGGAAACACCATATATTTT. This gives the protein CASTSQVSGNTIYF. The entire variable domain, with the rest obtained from reference TRBV19 and TRBJ1-3, is as follows: DGGITQSPKYLFRKEGQNVTLSCEQNLNHDAMYWYRQDPGQGLRLIYYSQIVNDFQKGDIAEGYSVSREKKESFPLTVTSAQKNPTAFYLCASTSQVSGNTIYFGEGSWLTVV.

The table lists this clone with a few counts. CDR3: CATSRDRGAWGPQHF. DNA for the CDR3: TGTGCCACCAGTAGGGACAGGGGCGCCTGGGGGCCCCAGCATTTT. The chain links TRBV15 to TRBJ1-5; 10 bases match TRBD1. The V gene's germline CDR1 is LNHNV and CDR2 YYDKDF (reference sequence). This CDR3 spans 15 amino acids. J was trimmed by 9 bases and V by 6 bases; bases with no gene match: 11.